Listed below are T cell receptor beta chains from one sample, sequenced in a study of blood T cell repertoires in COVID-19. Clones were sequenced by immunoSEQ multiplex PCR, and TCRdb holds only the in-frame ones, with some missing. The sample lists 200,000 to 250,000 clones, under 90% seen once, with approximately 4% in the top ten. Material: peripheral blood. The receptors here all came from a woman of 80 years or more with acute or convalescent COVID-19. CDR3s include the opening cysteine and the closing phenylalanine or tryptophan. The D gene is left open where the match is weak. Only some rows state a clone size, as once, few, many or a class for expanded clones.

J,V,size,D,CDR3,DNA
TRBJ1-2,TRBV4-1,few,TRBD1,CASSRTGDRAQRAWPF,TGCGCCAGCAGCCGGACAGGGGATCGGGCACAGAGGGCCTGGCCCTTC
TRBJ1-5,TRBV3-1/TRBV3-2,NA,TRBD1,CASSLGTGGKPQHF,TGTGCCAGCAGCCTCGGGACAGGGGGCAAGCCCCAGCATTTT
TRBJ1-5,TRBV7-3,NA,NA,CASSRGPGNQPQHF,TGTGCCAGCAGCCGGGGTCCTGGGAATCAGCCCCAGCATTTT
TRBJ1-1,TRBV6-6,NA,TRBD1,CASRIPGTVKTEAFF,TGTGCCAGCAGAATTCCAGGGACAGTGAAGACTGAAGCTTTCTTT
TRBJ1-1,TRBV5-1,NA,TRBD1,CASSWTGTGEMNTEAFF,TGCGCCAGCAGCTGGACCGGGACAGGGGAGATGAACACTGAAGCTTTCTTT
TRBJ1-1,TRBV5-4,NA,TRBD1,CASSLTTGVHTEAFF,TGTGCCAGCAGCCTTACGACAGGGGTCCACACTGAAGCTTTCTTT
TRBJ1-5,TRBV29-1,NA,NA,CSVRERQGNQPQHF,TGCAGCGTTAGGGAGAGGCAGGGCAATCAGCCCCAGCATTTT
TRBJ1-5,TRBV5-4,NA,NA,CASSLDGNSNQPQHF,TGTGCCAGCAGCCTCGACGGGAATAGCAATCAGCCCCAGCATTTT
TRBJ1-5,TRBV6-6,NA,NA,CASSRPGGLYSNQPQHF,TGTGCCAGCAGTCGGCCGGGGGGCCTCTATAGCAATCAGCCCCAGCATTTT
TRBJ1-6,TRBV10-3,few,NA,CAIRRDIPHSPLHF,TGTGCCATCAGAAGGGACATACCACATTCACCCCTCCACTTT
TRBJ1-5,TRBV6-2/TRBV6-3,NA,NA,CASSTRLTGNQPQHF,TGTGCCAGCAGCACCCGCCTTACAGGGAATCAGCCCCAGCATTTT
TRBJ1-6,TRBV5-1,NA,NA,CASSQGIRDSPLHF,TGCGCCAGCAGCCAGGGAATCAGGGATTCACCCCTCCACTTT
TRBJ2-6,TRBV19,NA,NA,CASSHGALGANVLTF,TGTGCCAGTAGCCACGGAGCACTCGGGGCCAACGTCCTGACTTTC
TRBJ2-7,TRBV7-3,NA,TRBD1,CASSLSSGQGYEQYF,TGTGCCAGCAGCTTAAGCTCGGGACAGGGGTACGAGCAGTACTTC
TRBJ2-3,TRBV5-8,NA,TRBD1,CASSVRQGDTQYF,TGTGCCAGCAGCGTTCGACAGGGGGATACGCAGTATTTT
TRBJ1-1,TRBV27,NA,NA,CASSFMSGGAEAFF,TGTGCCAGCAGTTTCATGTCGGGGGGGGCAGAAGCTTTCTTT
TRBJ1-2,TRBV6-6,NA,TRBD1,CASQTQGVGYTF,TGTGCCAGCCAAACCCAGGGGGTTGGCTACACCTTC
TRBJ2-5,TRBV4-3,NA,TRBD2,CASSRRLAGAQETQYF,TGCGCCAGCAGCCGAAGACTAGCGGGGGCCCAAGAGACCCAGTACTTC
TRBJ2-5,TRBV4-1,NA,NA,CASSQVHAGPETQYF,TGCGCCAGCAGCCAAGTCCACGCAGGGCCAGAGACCCAGTACTTC
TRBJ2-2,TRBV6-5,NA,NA,CASRPGLGTGELFF,TGTGCCAGCAGGCCGGGACTCGGGACCGGGGAGCTGTTTTTT
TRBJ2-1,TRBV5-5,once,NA,CASSLGQNEQFF,TGTGCCAGCAGCTTGGGGCAGAACGAGCAGTTCTTC
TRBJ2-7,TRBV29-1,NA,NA,CSVEVYSATYEQYF,TGCAGCGTTGAAGTCTATAGCGCCACCTACGAGCAGTACTTC
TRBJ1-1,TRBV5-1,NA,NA,CASSLDAGDTEAFF,TGCGCCAGCAGCTTGGACGCTGGAGACACTGAAGCTTTCTTT
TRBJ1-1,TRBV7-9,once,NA,CASSLVTGKAFF,TGTGCCAGCAGCTTAGTGACAGGCAAAGCTTTCTTT
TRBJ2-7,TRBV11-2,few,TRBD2,CASSPQRRTSEQYF,TGTGCCAGCAGCCCCCAGAGGAGGACTAGCGAGCAGTACTTC
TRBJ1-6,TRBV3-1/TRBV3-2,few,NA,CASLSSTYNSPLHF,TGTGCCAGTCTTAGCTCAACCTATAATTCACCCCTCCACTTT
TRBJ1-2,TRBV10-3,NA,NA,CAISGRGMGNGYTF,TGTGCCATCAGTGGACGGGGAATGGGGAATGGCTACACCTTC
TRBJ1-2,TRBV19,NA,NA,CASSSTGDYGYTF,TGTGCCAGTAGTTCCACAGGTGACTATGGCTACACCTTC
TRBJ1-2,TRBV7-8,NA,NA,CASSFYGANYGYTF,TGTGCCAGCAGCTTTTACGGGGCTAACTATGGCTACACCTTC
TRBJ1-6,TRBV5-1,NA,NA,CASSSLSRDNSPLHF,TGCGCCAGCAGCTCCCTGAGCAGGGATAATTCACCCCTCCACTTT
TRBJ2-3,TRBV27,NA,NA,CASSAGTDTQYF,TGTGCCAGCAGTGCGGGCACAGATACGCAGTATTTT
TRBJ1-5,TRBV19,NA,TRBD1,CASSIPQGAVSQPQHF,TGTGCCAGTAGTATCCCACAGGGGGCGGTTTCTCAGCCCCAGCATTTT
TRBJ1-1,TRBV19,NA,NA,CASSIGAAELRAFF,TGTGCCAGTAGTATTGGGGCAGCAGAATTGAGGGCTTTCTTT
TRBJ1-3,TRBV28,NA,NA,CASSLPGHGNTIYF,TGTGCCAGCAGTTTACCGGGACACGGAAACACCATATATTTT
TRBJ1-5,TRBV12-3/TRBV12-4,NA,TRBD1,CASSQGAGQPQHF,TGTGCCAGCAGTCAGGGGGCTGGTCAGCCCCAGCATTTT
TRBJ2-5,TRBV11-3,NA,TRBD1,CASSSRGTGDETQYF,TGTGCCAGCAGCTCCCGCGGGACAGGGGACGAGACCCAGTACTTC
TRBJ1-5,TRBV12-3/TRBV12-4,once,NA,CASSLGQNQPQHF,TGTGCCAGCAGTTTAGGACAGAATCAGCCCCAGCATTTT
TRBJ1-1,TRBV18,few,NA,CASSLTAAERNTEAFF,TGTGCCAGCTCACTAACGGCGGCGGAGAGGAACACTGAAGCTTTCTTT
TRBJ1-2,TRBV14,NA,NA,CASSRGEPVRGYTF,TGTGCCAGCAGCCGGGGGGAGCCGGTTAGAGGCTACACCTTC
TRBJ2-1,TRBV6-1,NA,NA,CASSELRTGRGMDEQFF,TGTGCCAGCAGTGAGCTAAGGACAGGGAGGGGAATGGATGAGCAGTTCTTC
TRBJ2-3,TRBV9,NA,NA,CASSVTRLSDTQYF,TGTGCCAGCAGCGTAACTAGACTCTCAGATACGCAGTATTTT
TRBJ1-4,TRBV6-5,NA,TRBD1,CASSSGGGVEKLFF,TGTGCCAGCAGTTCAGGGGGCGGTGTTGAAAAACTGTTTTTT
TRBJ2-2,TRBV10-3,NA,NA,CAIRTEANTGELFF,TGTGCCATCAGGACAGAGGCGAACACCGGGGAGCTGTTTTTT
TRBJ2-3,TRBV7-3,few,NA,CASSLESRRGTDTQYF,TGTGCCAGCAGCTTAGAATCGCGGCGGGGCACAGATACGCAGTATTTT
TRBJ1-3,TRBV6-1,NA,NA,CASSEALGDSGNTIYF,TGTGCCAGCAGTGAAGCTCTCGGAGACTCTGGAAACACCATATATTTT
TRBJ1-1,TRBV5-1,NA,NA,CASSLASTGGAFNTEAFF,TGCGCCAGCAGCTTGGCGAGTACTGGGGGCGCATTTAACACTGAAGCTTTCTTT
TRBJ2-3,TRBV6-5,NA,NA,CASSFTGISTDTQYF,TGTGCCAGCAGTTTTACGGGGATTTCCACAGATACGCAGTATTTT
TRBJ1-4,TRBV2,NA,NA,CASITDLPTNEKLFF,TGTGCCAGCATAACAGACCTGCCAACTAATGAAAAACTGTTTTTT
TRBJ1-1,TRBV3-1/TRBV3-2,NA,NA,CASSQTFNTEAFF,TGTGCCAGCAGCCAAACATTTAACACTGAAGCTTTCTTT
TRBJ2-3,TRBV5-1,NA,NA,CASSLTLSTDTQYF,TGCGCCAGCAGCTTGACTCTATCCACAGATACGCAGTATTTT
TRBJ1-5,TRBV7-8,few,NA,CASSLLTQGRNQPQHF,TGTGCCAGCAGCTTATTGACACAGGGACGCAATCAGCCCCAGCATTTT